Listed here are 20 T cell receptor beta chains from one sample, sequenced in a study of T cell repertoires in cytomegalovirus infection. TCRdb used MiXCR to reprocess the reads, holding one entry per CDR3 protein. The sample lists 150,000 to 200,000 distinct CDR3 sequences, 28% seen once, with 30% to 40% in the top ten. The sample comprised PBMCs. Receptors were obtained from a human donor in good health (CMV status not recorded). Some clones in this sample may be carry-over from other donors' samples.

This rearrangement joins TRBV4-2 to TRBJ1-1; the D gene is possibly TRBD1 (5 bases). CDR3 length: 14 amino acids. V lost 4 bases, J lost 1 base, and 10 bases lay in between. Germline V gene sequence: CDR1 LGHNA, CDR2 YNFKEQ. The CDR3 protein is CASSPRDENTEAFF. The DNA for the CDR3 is TGTGCCAGCAGCCCCCGGGACGAGAACACTGAAGCTTTCTTT.

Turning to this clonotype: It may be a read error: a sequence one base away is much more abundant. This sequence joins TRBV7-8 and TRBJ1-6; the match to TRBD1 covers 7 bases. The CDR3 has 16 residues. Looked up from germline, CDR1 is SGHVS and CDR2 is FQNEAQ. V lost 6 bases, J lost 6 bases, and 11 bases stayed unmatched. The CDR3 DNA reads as TGTGCCAGCAGTTCAGGCGGGACAGCCTCTAATTCACCCCTCCACTTT. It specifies CASSSGGTASNSPLHF.

Here the CDR3 DNA reads TGTGCCAGCAGCCCGATTTGGGGCAGAATGAACACTGAAGCTTTCTTT. Translation: CASSPIWGRMNTEAFF. The gene calls are TRBV7-9 and TRBJ1-1; D might be TRBD1 (5 bases). Germline CDR1 is SEHNR and CDR2 is FQNEAQ (reference sequence). This CDR3 region has 16 residues. Between the trimmed V and J ends, which lost 5 bases and 0 bases, there was a span of 16 bases.

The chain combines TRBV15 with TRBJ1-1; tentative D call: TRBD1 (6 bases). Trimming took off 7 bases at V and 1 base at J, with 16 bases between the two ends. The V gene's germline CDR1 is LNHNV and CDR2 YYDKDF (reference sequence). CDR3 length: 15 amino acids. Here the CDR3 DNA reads TGTGCCACCACCACGATGGGGGGGCCGAACACTGAAGCTTTCTTT. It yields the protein CATTTMGGPNTEAFF.

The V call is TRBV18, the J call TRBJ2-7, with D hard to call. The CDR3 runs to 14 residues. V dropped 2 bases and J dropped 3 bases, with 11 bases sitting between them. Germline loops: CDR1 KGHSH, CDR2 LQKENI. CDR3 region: CASSPGNKDYEQYF. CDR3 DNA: TGTGCCAGCTCACCAGGGAACAAGGACTACGAGCAGTACTTC.

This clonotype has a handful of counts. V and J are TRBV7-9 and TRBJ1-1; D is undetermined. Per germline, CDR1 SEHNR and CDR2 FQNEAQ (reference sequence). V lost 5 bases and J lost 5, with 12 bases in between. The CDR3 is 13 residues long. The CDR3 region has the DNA TGTGCCAGCAGCCCCTCAGATGGTACTGAAGCTTTCTTT. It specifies CASSPSDGTEAFF. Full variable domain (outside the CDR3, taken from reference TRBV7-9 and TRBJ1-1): DTGVSQNPRHKITKRGQNVTFRCDPISEHNRLYWYRQTLGQGPEFLTYFQNEAQLEKSRLLSDRFSAERPKGSFSTLEIQRTEQGDSAMYLCASSPSDGTEAFFGQGTRLTVV.

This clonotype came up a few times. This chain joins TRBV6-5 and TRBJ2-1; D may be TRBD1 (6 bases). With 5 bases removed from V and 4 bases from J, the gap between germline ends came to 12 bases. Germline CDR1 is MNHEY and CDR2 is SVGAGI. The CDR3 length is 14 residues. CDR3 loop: CASSAGVSYNEQFF. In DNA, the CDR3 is TGTGCCAGCAGTGCAGGGGTATCATACAATGAGCAGTTCTTC.

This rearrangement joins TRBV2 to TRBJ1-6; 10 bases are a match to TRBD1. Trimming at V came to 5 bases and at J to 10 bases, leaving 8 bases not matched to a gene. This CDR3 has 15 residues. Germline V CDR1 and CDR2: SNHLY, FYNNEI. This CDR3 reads CASSLSRDRGSPLHF. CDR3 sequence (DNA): TGTGCCAGCAGTTTAAGCCGGGACAGGGGATCACCCCTCCACTTT. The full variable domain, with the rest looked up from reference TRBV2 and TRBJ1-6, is EPEVTQTPSHQVTQMGQEVILRCVPISNHLYFYWYRQILGQKVEFLVSFYNNEISEKSEIFDDQFSVERPDGSNFTLKIRSTKLEDSAMYFCASSLSRDRGSPLHFGNGTRLTVT.

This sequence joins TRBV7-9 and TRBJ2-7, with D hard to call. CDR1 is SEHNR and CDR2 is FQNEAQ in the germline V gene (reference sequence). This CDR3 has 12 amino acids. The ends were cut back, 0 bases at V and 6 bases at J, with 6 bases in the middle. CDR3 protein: CASSLAWGEQYF. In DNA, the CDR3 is TGTGCCAGCAGCTTAGCTTGGGGCGAGCAGTACTTC.

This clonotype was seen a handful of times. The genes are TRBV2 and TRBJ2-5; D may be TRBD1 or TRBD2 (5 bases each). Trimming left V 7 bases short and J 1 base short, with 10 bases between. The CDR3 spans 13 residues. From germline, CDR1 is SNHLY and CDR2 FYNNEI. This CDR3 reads CASNKGRQETQYF. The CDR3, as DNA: TGTGCCAGCAATAAGGGACGCCAAGAGACCCAGTACTTC.

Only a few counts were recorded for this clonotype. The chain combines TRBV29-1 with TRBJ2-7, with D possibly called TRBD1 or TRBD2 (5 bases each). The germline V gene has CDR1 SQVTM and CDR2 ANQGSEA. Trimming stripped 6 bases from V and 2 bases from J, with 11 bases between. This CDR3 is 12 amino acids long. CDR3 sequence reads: CSVGRAPYEQYF. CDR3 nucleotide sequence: TGCAGCGTGGGACGGGCCCCCTACGAGCAGTACTTC.

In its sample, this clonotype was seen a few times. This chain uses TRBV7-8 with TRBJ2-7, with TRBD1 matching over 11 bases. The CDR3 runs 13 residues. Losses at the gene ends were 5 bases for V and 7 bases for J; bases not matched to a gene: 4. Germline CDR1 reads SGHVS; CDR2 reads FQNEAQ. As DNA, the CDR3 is TGTGCCAGCAGCCGGACAGGGGGCTTTGAGCAGTACTTC. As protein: CASSRTGGFEQYF.

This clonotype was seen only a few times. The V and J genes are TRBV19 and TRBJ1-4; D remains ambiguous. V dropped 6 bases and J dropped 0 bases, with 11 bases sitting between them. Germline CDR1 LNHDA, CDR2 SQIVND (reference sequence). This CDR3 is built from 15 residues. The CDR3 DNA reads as TGTGCCAGTAGAACCGACCGTGCAACTAATGAAAAACTGTTTTTT. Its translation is CASRTDRATNEKLFF.

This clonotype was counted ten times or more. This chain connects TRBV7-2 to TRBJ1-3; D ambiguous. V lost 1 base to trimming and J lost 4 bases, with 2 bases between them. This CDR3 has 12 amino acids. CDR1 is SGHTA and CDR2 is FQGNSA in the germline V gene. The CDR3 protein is CASSLEGNTIYF. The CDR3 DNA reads TGTGCCAGCAGCTTAGAAGGAAACACCATATATTTT.

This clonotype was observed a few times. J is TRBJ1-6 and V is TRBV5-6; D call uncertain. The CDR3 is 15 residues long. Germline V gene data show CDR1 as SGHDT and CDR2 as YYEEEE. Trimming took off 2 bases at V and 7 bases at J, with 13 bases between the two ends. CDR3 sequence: CASSFQNHWNSPLHF. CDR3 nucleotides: TGTGCCAGCAGCTTCCAGAATCATTGGAATTCACCCCTCCACTTT.

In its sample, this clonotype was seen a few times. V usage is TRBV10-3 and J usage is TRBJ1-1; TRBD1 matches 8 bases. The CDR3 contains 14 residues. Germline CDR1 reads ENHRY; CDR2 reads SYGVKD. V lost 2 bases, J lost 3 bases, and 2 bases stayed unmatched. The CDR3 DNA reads TGTGCCATCAGTGAGGACAGGGGTTACACTGAAGCTTTCTTT. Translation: CAISEDRGYTEAFF.

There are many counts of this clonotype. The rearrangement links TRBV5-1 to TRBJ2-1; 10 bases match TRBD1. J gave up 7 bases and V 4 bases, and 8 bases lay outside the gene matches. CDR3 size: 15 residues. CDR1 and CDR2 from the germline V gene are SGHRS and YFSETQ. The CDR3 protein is CASSLRDRGFNEQFF. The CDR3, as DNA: TGCGCCAGCAGCCTCCGGGACAGGGGATTTAATGAGCAGTTCTTC. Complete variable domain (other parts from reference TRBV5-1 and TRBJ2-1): KAGVTQTPRYLIKTRGQQVTLSCSPISGHRSVSWYQQTPGQGLQFLFEYFSETQRNKGNFPGRFSGRQFSNSRSEMNVSTLELGDSALYLCASSLRDRGFNEQFFGPGTRLTVL.

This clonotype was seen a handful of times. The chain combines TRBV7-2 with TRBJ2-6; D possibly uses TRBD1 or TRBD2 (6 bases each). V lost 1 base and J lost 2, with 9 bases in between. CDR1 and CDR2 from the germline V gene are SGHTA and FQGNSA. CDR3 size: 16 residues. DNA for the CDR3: TGTGCCAGCAGCTTAGATAGGGGGGCTGGGGCCAACGTCCTGACTTTC. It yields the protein CASSLDRGAGANVLTF. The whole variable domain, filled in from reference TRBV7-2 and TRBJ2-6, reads GAGVSQSPSNKVTEKGKDVELRCDPISGHTALYWYRQSLGQGLEFLIYFQGNSAPDKSGLPSDRFSAERTGGSVSTLTIQRTQQEDSAVYLCASSLDRGAGANVLTFGAGSRLTVL.

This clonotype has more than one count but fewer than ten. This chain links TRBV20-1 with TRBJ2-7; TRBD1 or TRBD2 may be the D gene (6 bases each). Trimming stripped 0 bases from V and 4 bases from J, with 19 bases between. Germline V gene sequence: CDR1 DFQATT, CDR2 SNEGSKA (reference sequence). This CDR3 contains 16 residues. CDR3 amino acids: CSAREGGSGEKYEQYF. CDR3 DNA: TGCAGTGCTAGAGAGGGGGGATCAGGGGAAAAATACGAGCAGTACTTC.

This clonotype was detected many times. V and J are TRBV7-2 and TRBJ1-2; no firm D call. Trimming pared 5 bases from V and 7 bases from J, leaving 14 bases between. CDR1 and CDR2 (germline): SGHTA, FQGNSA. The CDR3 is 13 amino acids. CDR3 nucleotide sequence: TGTGCCAGCAGCCCTAACTCCATCCGTGGCTACACCTTC. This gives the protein CASSPNSIRGYTF.